This T cell receptor beta chain derives from a study of shared clonotypes between healthy human individuals. TCRdb's copy holds only in-frame clones and misses some; the assay was immunoSEQ multiplex PCR. The data show some 1,900,000 clones, with about 95% seen just once and approximately 1.2% held by the top ten. There are 13 residues in the CDR3. Germline V lookup: CDR1 SGHKS, CDR2 YYEKEE (reference sequence). The germline V and J ends were trimmed by 0 bases and 6 bases, with 10 bases remaining between them. Terminally differentiated effector memory CD45RA+ cells were excluded by CCR7 positive selection of CD45RO-negative cells.

The chain links TRBV5-5 to TRBJ2-7; D may correspond to TRBD1 or TRBD2 (5 bases each). This TCR was sampled from a man aged 18 to 35 in good health. Material for sequencing was naive CD8+ T cells sorted from blood. CDR3 amino acids: CASSLDDGAEQYF. Here the CDR3 DNA reads TGTGCCAGCAGCTTGGATGACGGGGCCGAGCAGTACTTC.